Below are 5 T cell receptor beta chains sequenced from a single sample in a study of blood T cell repertoires in COVID-19. The repertoire was sequenced with immunoSEQ multiplex PCR; TCRdb's copy has only in-frame clones and lacks some. The sample includes a few hundred thousand clones, roughly 86% of them seen just once. Sequenced input: PBMCs or T cells enriched from blood (not recorded which). These receptor sequences come from a man aged 35-49 years in a cohort exposed to, infected with or recovered from COVID-19 (not recorded which).

The chain carries TRBV6-1 and TRBJ1-5, with D possibly matching TRBD1 (5 bases). V was cut by 1 base and J by 2 bases, with 9 bases left in between. The germline V gene encodes CDR1 MNHNS and CDR2 SASEGT. The CDR3 sequence is 15 residues long. Here the CDR3 DNA reads TGTGCCAGCAGTGAAGGCAGGGCTGGCAATCAGCCCCAGCATTTT. As protein: CASSEGRAGNQPQHF.

A single count supports this clone. The chain has TRBV10-2 and TRBJ2-2; 10 nucleotides align to TRBD1. Germline V gene lookup returns CDR1 WSHSY and CDR2 SAAADI. This CDR3 has 16 residues. V lost 6 bases to trimming and J lost 8 bases; unmatched junction nucleotides: 12. CDR3 in DNA: TGCGCCAGCAGACGGGACAGGGGTACCTTTGCGGGGGAGCTGTTTTTT. Translation: CASRRDRGTFAGELFF.

The V call is TRBV11-2, the J call TRBJ2-4; possible D gene TRBD2, 6 bases. There are 14 residues in the CDR3. Germline assignment: CDR1 SGHAT and CDR2 FQNNGV. With 1 base removed from V and 4 bases from J, the gap between germline ends came to 8 bases. The CDR3 region is CASSLAGEKNIQYF. The CDR3 DNA is TGTGCCAGCAGCTTAGCGGGAGAGAAAAACATTCAGTACTTC.

On this clone itself: The junction does not match germline at one end; this may be a read error. V gene TRBV2 combines with J gene TRBJ2-7, with D perhaps matching TRBD2 (6 bases). The CDR3 totals 15 residues. Germline CDR1 and CDR2: SNHLY and FYNNEI. CDR3: CASSEGTGVLYEQYF. The CDR3 bases are TGTGCCAGCAGCGAAGGGACTGGGGTTCTCTACGAGCAGTACTTC. The full variable domain, in which reference TRBV2 and TRBJ2-7 provide the parts outside the CDR3, is EPEVTQTPSHQVTQMGQEVILRCVPISNHLYFYWYRQILGQKVEFLVSFYNNEISEKSEIFDDQFSVERPDGSNFTLKIRSTKLEDSAMYFCASSEGTGVLYEQYFGPGTRLTVT.

The chain employs TRBV20-1 and TRBJ2-2, with a tentative D call TRBD2 (5 bases). Trimming took 3 bases from V and 3 from J, leaving 20 bases between them. The CDR3 runs to 17 residues. In germline, CDR1 is DFQATT, CDR2 SNEGSKA (reference sequence). CDR3 residues: CSASRGPRVGDTGELFF. DNA of the CDR3: TGCAGTGCTAGTCGAGGCCCGCGGGTTGGGGACACCGGGGAGCTGTTTTTT.